This paragraph reports one T cell receptor (beta chain). The CDR3 covers 16 residues. Trimming pared 7 bases from V and 8 bases from J, leaving 21 bases between. Germline values: CDR1 SGHTA, CDR2 FQGNSA. Using immunoSEQ multiplex PCR, the repertoire was profiled, and TCRdb retains in-frame clones only, with some absent. Of 150,000 to 250,000 clones in the sample, about 80% are singletons; the top ten hold approximately 6.9%. This sample stems from a study of blood T cell repertoires in COVID-19. This rearrangement joins TRBV7-2 to TRBJ1-6, with D tentatively TRBD1 (5 bases). The sequence derives from a human donor with acute or convalescent COVID-19. The donor label of this sample is uncertain. Sequencing was performed on peripheral blood. Written as DNA, the CDR3 is TGTGCCAGCACCCTCCGGGGGGACGGTTTTTATTCACCCCTCCACTTT. Amino acid sequence: CASTLRGDGFYSPLHF. Filled out from reference TRBV7-2 and TRBJ1-6, the complete variable domain reads GAGVSQSPSNKVTEKGKDVELRCDPISGHTALYWYRQSLGQGLEFLIYFQGNSAPDKSGLPSDRFSAERTGGSVSTLTIQRTQQEDSAVYLCASTLRGDGFYSPLHFGNGTRLTVT.